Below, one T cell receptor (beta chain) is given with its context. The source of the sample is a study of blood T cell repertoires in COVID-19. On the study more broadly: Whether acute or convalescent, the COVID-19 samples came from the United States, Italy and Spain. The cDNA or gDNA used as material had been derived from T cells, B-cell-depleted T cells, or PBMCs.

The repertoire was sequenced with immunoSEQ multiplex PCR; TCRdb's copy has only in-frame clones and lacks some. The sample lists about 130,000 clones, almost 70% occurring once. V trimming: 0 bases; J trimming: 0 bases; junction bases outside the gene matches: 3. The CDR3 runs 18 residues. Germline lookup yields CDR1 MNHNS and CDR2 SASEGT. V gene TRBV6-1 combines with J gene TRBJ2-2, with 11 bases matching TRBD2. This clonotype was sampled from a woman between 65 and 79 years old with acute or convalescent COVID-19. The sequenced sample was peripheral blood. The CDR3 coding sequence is TGTGCCAGCAGTGAAGCGCTACTAGCGGGGGCGAACACCGGGGAGCTGTTTTTT. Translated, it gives CASSEALLAGANTGELFF.